This T cell receptor beta chain was documented in a study of blood T cells in healthy people across ages. Then a second PCR, running roughly 7 to 11 cycles, was carried out with a sample-barcoded 5' primer and a J-beta primer mix. MiXCR was run by TCRdb on the 5' RACE reads, yielding one entry per CDR3 protein. Of roughly 1,300,000 distinct CDR3 sequences listed, almost 60% were seen once; the top ten hold 6.7%. V was pared by 9 bases and J by 4 bases, with 16 bases of the junction left unmatched. This CDR3 contains 16 residues. Germline loops: CDR1 SGHDT, CDR2 YYEEEE. The receptor was isolated from a young man in good health. The V call is TRBV5-6, the J call TRBJ2-1, with 7 bases matching TRBD2. The sequenced sample was blood. CDR3 sequence reads: CATHLGRAGEYNEQFF. As DNA, the CDR3 is TGTGCCACGCACCTCGGCCGCGCGGGGGAATACAATGAGCAGTTCTTC.